Detailed here is one T cell receptor beta chain. Its specificity is not known. Profiling relied on immunoSEQ multiplex PCR, and the TCRdb table lists in-frame clones only, not all of them. Among around 640,000 clones listed, roughly 95% were seen once. The data stem from a study of shared clonotypes between healthy human individuals. Study at large: Researchers drew samples from a couple of women and a few men aged 18 to 49.

In germline, CDR1 is LNHDA, CDR2 SQIVND (reference sequence). The CDR3 has 14 residues. The germline V and J ends were trimmed by 7 bases and 8 bases, with 17 bases remaining between them. Naive CD8 cells, CD45RO-negative and positively selected for CCR7, excluded terminally differentiated effector memory CD45RA+ cells. Study findings and constraints: Large sequencing depth failed to make sorted-subset sequencing complete, rarefaction showed. The study generally estimated greater richness for naive than memory subsets.

The chain employs TRBV19 and TRBJ1-4; no definite D call. This clonotype was sampled from a woman in her 30s in good health. Sample: naive CD8+ T cells sorted from blood. The CDR3 sequence: CASMDLMGEEKLFF. For the CDR3, the DNA is TGTGCCAGTATGGACCTCATGGGTGAGGAAAAACTGTTTTTT.